This T cell receptor (beta chain) derives from a study of blood T cell repertoires in COVID-19. Study context: Samples of COVID-19 (acute and convalescent) were obtained from the United States, Italy and Spain.

As originally analysed: The authors estimated nucleated cell counts from reference gene primer amplification. The method was immunoSEQ multiplex PCR; TCRdb's version includes in-frame clones alone and lacks a portion of them. That table furnishes V, J and clone size, whereas the DNA furnished D and trimming. The sample contains about 170,000 clones, about 82% of which appear only once. V dropped 0 bases and J dropped 6 bases, with 19 bases sitting between them. The CDR3 sequence is 17 residues long. The V gene's germline CDR1 is SGHRS and CDR2 YFSETQ. Sequenced input: peripheral blood. The chain has TRBV5-1 and TRBJ2-1; D is perhaps TRBD2 (6 bases). The sequence came from an elderly woman with COVID-19, enrolled during active disease. CDR3 in amino acids: CASSLGVSPTGGNEQFF. The CDR3, as DNA: TGCGCCAGCAGCTTGGGAGTTTCCCCGACCGGGGGCAATGAGCAGTTCTTC.